Following are 13 T cell receptor beta chains from one sample sequenced in a study of PD-1 blockade in classical Hodgkin lymphoma. As to time point: cycle 4 day 1 (C4D1), after 6 weeks of nivolumab. Every one of the patients relapsed after autologous stem cell transplantation (brentuximab vedotin exposure was variable). Only in-frame clones appear in the TCRdb table, and some are missing; sequencing was by immunoSEQ multiplex PCR. Of roughly 52,000 clones in the sample, 86% were seen once. This sample comprised peripheral blood mononuclear cells (PBMCs), obtained before the fourth cycle of nivolumab. Receptor source: a human donor with classical Hodgkin lymphoma.

The chain links TRBV7-2 to TRBJ2-2; TRBD1 matches 7 bases. Trimming cost V 1 base and J 7 bases; bases outside gene matches: 6. This CDR3 region has 15 residues. CDR1 and CDR2 from the germline V gene are SGHTA and FQGNSA. CDR3 protein: CASSLERQGIGELFF. CDR3 coding DNA: TGTGCCAGCAGCTTAGAGAGACAGGGTATCGGGGAGCTGTTTTTT. Together with reference TRBV7-2 and TRBJ2-2, the CDR3 gives the full variable domain: GAGVSQSPSNKVTEKGKDVELRCDPISGHTALYWYRQSLGQGLEFLIYFQGNSAPDKSGLPSDRFSAERTGGSVSTLTIQRTQQEDSAVYLCASSLERQGIGELFFGEGSRLTVL.

The rearrangement uses TRBV5-4 and TRBJ1-2, with 7 bases aligning to TRBD1. The CDR3 runs 13 residues. Germline V gene data show CDR1 as SGHNT and CDR2 as YYREEE (reference sequence). V was clipped by 0 bases and J by 7 bases; unmatched bases: 3. The CDR3 nucleotides are TGTGCCAGCAGCTTGGTAGGGGGCATTGGCTACACCTTC. Translated: CASSLVGGIGYTF.

The chain couples TRBV7-9 to TRBJ2-5; no firm D call. The CDR3 runs 14 residues. Trimming pared 1 base from V and 1 base from J, leaving 7 bases between. Germline V gene data show CDR1 as SEHNR and CDR2 as FQNEAQ (reference sequence). The CDR3 bases are TGTGCCAGCAGCTTAGAGGGATTCCAAGAGACCCAGTACTTC. It is translated as CASSLEGFQETQYF.

By frequency in the sample, this clone is medium-sized. The gene calls are TRBV2 and TRBJ1-1; D gene unclear. From germline, CDR1 is SNHLY and CDR2 FYNNEI. Trimming took 7 bases from V and 5 from J, leaving 14 bases between them. This CDR3 comprises 13 residues. The CDR3 reads CASNPAARTEAFF. CDR3 DNA: TGTGCCAGCAACCCGGCTGCGAGAACTGAAGCTTTCTTT. Supplemented by reference TRBV2 and TRBJ1-1, the full variable domain reads EPEVTQTPSHQVTQMGQEVILRCVPISNHLYFYWYRQILGQKVEFLVSFYNNEISEKSEIFDDQFSVERPDGSNFTLKIRSTKLEDSAMYFCASNPAARTEAFFGQGTRLTVV.

The chain is built from TRBV7-6 and TRBJ2-7, with D possibly matching TRBD1 (5 bases). In germline, CDR1 is SGHVS, CDR2 FNYEAQ. V was trimmed by 5 bases and J by 2 bases, leaving 13 bases between them. The CDR3 consists of 14 residues. The DNA for the CDR3 is TGTGCCAGCAGCCCTCCCAGGGAAACCTACGAGCAGTACTTC. Amino acids: CASSPPRETYEQYF. The entire variable domain, with the rest obtained from reference TRBV7-6 and TRBJ2-7, is as follows: GAGVSQSPRYKVTKRGQDVALRCDPISGHVSLYWYRQALGQGPEFLTYFNYEAQQDKSGLPNDRFSAERPEGSISTLTIQRTEQRDSAMYRCASSPPRETYEQYFGPGTRLTVT.

This clone was observed a few times. The chain is built from TRBV5-1 and TRBJ2-1, with 9 bases matching TRBD1. The CDR3 contains 13 residues. V shed 3 bases, J shed 6 bases, and the junction held 1 base outside the gene matches. From germline, CDR1 is SGHRS and CDR2 YFSETQ. CDR3 in amino acids: CASSWDRVNEQFF. DNA of the CDR3: TGCGCCAGCAGCTGGGACAGGGTCAATGAGCAGTTCTTC.

V is TRBV28 and J is TRBJ2-7; a possible D gene is TRBD2 (6 bases). This CDR3 is built from 16 residues. CDR1 is MDHEN and CDR2 is SYDVKM in the germline V gene. V lost 2 bases to trimming and J lost 1 base, with 15 bases between them. The CDR3 loop reads CASSLGGAGTSYEQYF. In DNA form, the CDR3 reads TGTGCCAGCAGTTTAGGAGGTGCGGGGACGTCCTACGAGCAGTACTTC.

V gene TRBV27 combines with J gene TRBJ2-1; possibly TRBD2 for D (5 bases). The V gene lost 2 bases and the J gene lost 6 bases, with 11 bases spanning the gap. This CDR3 region has 14 residues. Germline CDR1 is MNHEY and CDR2 is SMNVEV (reference sequence). DNA for the CDR3: TGTGCCAGCAGTTTAGGGAGAGGATTCAATGAGCAGTTCTTC. As protein: CASSLGRGFNEQFF.

This chain connects TRBV7-9 to TRBJ2-1, with TRBD2 matching 13 bases. The germline gives CDR1 SEHNR, CDR2 FQNEAQ (reference sequence). The CDR3 runs 19 residues. The V and J ends lost 7 bases and 8 bases, in that order; junction bases with no gene match: 20. The CDR3 is CASNPGGARLAGGRHEQFF. CDR3 sequence (DNA): TGTGCCAGCAATCCAGGTGGAGCGAGACTAGCGGGAGGTAGGCATGAGCAGTTCTTC.

The rearrangement joins TRBV4-1 to TRBJ1-1; D is unclear. The CDR3 spans 15 residues. Germline CDR1 MGHRA, CDR2 YSYEKL. With 0 bases removed from V and 7 bases from J, the gap between germline ends came to 15 bases. The CDR3 DNA sequence: TGCGCCAGCAGCCAAGAGGGGTCTGTTCGAGGTGAAGCTTTCTTT. This encodes CASSQEGSVRGEAFF.

The V gene is TRBV28, the J gene TRBJ1-2; D is unclear. The CDR3 contains 13 residues. V lost 5 bases to trimming and J lost 3 bases, with 10 bases between them. The V gene's germline CDR1 is MDHEN and CDR2 SYDVKM. Written as DNA, the CDR3 is TGTGCCAGCAGTCTGCATGGGGACTATGGCTACACCTTC. Protein sequence: CASSLHGDYGYTF.

The chain combines TRBV7-6 with TRBJ2-1, with 12 bases matching TRBD2. The trim removed 4 bases at V and 4 bases at J, leaving 11 bases unmatched. The germline V gene encodes CDR1 SGHVS and CDR2 FNYEAQ. The CDR3 consists of 18 residues. CDR3 in amino acids: CASSYNPTGLAGYNEQFF. CDR3 in DNA: TGTGCCAGCAGCTACAACCCCACGGGACTAGCGGGTTACAATGAGCAGTTCTTC.

The chain links TRBV10-1 to TRBJ2-3; D remains unclear. Germline V gives CDR1 WNHNN, CDR2 SYGVQD (reference sequence). The CDR3 length is 12 residues. Trimming cost V 8 bases and J 5 bases, with 11 bases left between them. The CDR3 DNA sequence: TGCGCCAGCCAGGCGGTTGGAGATACGCAGTATTTT. Translating it yields CASQAVGDTQYF.